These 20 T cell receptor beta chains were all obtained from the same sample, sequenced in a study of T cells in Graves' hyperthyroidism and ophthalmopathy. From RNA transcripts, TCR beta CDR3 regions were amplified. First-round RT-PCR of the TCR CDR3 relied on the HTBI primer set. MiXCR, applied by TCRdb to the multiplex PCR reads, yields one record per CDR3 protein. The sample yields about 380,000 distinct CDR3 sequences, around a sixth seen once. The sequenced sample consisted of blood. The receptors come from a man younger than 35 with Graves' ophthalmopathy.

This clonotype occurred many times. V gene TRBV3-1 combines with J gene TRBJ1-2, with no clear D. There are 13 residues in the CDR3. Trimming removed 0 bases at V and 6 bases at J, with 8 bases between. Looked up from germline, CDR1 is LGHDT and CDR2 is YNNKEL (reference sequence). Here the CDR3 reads CASSQDLVDGYTF. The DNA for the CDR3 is TGTGCCAGCAGCCAAGATCTTGTCGATGGCTACACCTTC. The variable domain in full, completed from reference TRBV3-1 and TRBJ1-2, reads DTAVSQTPKYLVTQMGNDKSIKCEQNLGHDTMYWYKQDSKKFLKIMFSYNNKELIINETVPNRFSPKSPDKAHLNLHINSLELGDSAVYFCASSQDLVDGYTFGSGTRLTVV.

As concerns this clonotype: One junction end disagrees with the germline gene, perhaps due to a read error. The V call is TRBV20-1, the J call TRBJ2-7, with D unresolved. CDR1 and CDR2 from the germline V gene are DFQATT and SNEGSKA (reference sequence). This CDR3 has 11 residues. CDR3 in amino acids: CGARDMGEQYF. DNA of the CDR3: TGCGGTGCTAGAGATATGGGCGAGCAGTACTTC.

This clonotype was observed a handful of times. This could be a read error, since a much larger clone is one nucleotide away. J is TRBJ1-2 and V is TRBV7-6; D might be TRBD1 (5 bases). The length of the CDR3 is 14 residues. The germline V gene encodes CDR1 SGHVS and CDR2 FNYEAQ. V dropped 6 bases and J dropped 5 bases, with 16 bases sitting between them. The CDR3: CASRKTREGYGYTF. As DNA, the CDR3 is TGTGCCAGCAGGAAGACAAGGGAGGGGTATGGCTACACCTTC. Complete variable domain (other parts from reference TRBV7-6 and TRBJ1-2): GAGVSQSPRYKVTKRGQDVALRCDPISGHVSLYWYRQALGQGPEFLTYFNYEAQQDKSGLPNDRFSAERPEGSISTLTIQRTEQRDSAMYRCASRKTREGYGYTFGSGTRLTVV.

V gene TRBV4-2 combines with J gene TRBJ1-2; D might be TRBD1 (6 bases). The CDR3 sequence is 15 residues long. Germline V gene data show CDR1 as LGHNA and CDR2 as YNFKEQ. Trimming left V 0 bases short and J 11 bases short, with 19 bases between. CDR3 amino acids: CASSQDVWGAYGYTF. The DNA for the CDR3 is TGTGCCAGCAGCCAAGATGTATGGGGGGCCTACGGGTACACCTTC.

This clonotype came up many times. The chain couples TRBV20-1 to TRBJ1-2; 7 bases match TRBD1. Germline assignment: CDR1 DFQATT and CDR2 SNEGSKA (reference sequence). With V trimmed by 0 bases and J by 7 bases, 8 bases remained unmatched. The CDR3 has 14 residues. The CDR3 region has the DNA TGCAGTGCTAGAGAAGGACAGGCGAGAAGTGGCTACACCTTC. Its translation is CSAREGQARSGYTF.

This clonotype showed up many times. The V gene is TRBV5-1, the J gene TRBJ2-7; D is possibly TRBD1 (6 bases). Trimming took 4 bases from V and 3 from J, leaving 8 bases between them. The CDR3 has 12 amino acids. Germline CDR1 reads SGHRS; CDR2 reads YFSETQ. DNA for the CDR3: TGCGCCAGCAGCAGAGGGGGCTACGAGCAGTACTTC. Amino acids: CASSRGGYEQYF.

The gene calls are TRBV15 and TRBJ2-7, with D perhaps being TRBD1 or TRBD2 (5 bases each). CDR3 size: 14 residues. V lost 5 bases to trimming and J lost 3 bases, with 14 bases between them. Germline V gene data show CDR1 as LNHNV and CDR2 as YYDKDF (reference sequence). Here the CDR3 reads CATSRPGTDYEQYF. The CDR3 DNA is TGTGCCACCAGCCGCCCTGGGACGGACTACGAGCAGTACTTC. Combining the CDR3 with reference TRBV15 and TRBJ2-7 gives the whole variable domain DAMVIQNPRYQVTQFGKPVTLSCSQTLNHNVMYWYQQKSSQAPKLLFHYYDKDFNNEADTPDNFQSRRPNTSFCFLDIRSPGLGDTAMYLCATSRPGTDYEQYFGPGTRLTVT.

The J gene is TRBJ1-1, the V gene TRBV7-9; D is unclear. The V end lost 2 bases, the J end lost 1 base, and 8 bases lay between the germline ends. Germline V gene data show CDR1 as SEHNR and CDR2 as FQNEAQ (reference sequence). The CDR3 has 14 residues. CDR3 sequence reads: CASSLHLRNTEAFF. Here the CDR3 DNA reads TGTGCCAGCAGCTTACACTTGCGGAACACTGAAGCTTTCTTT.

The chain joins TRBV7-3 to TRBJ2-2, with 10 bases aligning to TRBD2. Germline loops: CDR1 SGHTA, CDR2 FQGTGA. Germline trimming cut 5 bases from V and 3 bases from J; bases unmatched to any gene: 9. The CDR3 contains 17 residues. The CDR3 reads CASSETGTSAYTGELFF. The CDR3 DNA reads TGTGCCAGCAGCGAAACCGGGACTAGCGCCTACACCGGGGAGCTGTTTTTT.

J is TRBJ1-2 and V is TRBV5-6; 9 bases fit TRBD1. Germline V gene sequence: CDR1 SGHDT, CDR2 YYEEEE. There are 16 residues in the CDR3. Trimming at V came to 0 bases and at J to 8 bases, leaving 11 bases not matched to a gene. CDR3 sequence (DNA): TGTGCCAGCAGCTTGGGGTTTCCGGGACAGGGAGGCGGCTACACCTTC. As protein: CASSLGFPGQGGGYTF.

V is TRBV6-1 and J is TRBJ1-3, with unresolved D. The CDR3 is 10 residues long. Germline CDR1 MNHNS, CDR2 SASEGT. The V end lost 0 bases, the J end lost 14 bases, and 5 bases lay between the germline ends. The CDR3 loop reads CASSEATVYF. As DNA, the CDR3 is TGTGCCAGCAGTGAAGCAACGGTATATTTT.

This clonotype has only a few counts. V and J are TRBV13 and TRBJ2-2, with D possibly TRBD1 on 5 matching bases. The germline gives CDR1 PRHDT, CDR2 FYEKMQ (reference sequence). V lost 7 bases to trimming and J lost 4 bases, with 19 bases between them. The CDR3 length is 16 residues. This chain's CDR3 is CASTGPPRSGTGELFF. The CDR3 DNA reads TGTGCCAGCACAGGGCCCCCACGATCGGGCACCGGGGAGCTGTTTTTT.

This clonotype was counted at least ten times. CDR3 in amino acids: CASSQEATAAEAFF. CDR3 sequence (DNA): TGTGCCAGCAGCCAAGAAGCGACAGCGGCTGAAGCTTTCTTT. V is TRBV3-1 and J is TRBJ1-1; TRBD1 is a possible D gene (5 bases). CDR1 is LGHDT and CDR2 is YNNKEL in the germline V gene (reference sequence). CDR3 size: 14 residues. V was shortened by 0 bases and J by 6 bases, with 11 bases between the two germline ends.

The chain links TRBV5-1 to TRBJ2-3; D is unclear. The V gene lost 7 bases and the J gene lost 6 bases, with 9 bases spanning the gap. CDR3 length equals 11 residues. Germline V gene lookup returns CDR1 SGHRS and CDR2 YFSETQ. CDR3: CASREADTQYF. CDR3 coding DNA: TGCGCCAGCCGAGAAGCGGATACGCAGTATTTT.

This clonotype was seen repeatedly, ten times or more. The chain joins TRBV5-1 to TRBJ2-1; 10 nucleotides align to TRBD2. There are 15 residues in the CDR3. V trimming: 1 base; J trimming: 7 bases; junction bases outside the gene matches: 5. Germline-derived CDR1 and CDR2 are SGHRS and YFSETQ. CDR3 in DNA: TGCGCCAGCAGCTTGCAAGCGGGGGGGGTAAATGAGCAGTTCTTC. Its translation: CASSLQAGGVNEQFF.

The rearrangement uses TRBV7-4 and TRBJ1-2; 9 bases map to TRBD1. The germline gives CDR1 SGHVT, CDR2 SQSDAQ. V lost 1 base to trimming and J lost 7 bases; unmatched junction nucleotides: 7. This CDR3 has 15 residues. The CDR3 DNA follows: TGTGCCAGCAGCTTAGAGACAGGGGGGGCCCTTGGCTACACCTTC. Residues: CASSLETGGALGYTF.

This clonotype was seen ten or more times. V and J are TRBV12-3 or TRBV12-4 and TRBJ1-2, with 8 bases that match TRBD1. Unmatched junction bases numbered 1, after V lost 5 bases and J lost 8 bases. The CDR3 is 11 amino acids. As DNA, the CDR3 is TGTGCCAGCAGTGGACAGGGCGGCTACACCTTC. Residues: CASSGQGGYTF.

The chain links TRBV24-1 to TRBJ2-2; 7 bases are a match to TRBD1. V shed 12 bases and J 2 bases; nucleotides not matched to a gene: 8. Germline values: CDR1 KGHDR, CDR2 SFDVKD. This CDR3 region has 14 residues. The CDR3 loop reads CAVSWTGNTGELFF. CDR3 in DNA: TGTGCCGTCTCCTGGACAGGCAACACCGGGGAGCTGTTTTTT.

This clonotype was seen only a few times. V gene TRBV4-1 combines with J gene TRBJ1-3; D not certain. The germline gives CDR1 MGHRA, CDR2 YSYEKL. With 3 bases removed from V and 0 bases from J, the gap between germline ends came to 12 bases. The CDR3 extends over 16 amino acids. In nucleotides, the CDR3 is TGCGCCAGCAGCCACAAAGGCAAGAGCTCTGGAAACACCATATATTTT. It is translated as CASSHKGKSSGNTIYF.

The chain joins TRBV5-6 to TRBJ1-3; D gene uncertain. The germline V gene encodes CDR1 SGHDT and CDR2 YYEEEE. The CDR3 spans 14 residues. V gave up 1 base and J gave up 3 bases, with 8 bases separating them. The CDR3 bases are TGTGCCAGCAGCTTGTGGGGAAATGGAAACACCATATATTTT. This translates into CASSLWGNGNTIYF.